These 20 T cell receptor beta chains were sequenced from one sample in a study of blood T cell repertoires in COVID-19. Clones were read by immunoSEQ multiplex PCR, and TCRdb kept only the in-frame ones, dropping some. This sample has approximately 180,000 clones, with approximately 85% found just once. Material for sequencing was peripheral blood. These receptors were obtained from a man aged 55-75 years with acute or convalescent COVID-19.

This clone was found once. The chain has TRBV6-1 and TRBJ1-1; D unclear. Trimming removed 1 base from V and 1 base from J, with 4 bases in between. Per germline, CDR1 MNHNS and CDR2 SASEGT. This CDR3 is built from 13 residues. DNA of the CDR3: TGTGCCAGCAGTGAAGACAAGAACACTGAAGCTTTCTTT. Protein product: CASSEDKNTEAFF.

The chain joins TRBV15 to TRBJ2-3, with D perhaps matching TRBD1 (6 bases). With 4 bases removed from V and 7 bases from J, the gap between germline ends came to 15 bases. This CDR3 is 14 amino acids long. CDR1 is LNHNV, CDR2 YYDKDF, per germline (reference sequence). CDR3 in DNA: TGTGCCACCAGCAAGGCAGGGGCCCCGAATACGCAGTATTTT. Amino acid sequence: CATSKAGAPNTQYF.

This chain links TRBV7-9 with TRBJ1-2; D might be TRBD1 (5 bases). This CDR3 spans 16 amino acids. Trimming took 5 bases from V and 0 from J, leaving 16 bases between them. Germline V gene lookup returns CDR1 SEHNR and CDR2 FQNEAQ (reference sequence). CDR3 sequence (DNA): TGTGCCAGCAGCCCAGATTCCCCGACAGCTAACTATGGCTACACCTTC. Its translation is CASSPDSPTANYGYTF.

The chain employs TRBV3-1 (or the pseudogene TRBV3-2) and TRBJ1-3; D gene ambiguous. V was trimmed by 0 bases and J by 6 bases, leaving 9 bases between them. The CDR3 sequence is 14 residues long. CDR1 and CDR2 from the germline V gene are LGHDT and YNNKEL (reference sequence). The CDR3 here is CASSQDRIPNTIYF. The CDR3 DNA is TGTGCCAGCAGCCAAGACAGGATCCCAAACACCATATATTTT.

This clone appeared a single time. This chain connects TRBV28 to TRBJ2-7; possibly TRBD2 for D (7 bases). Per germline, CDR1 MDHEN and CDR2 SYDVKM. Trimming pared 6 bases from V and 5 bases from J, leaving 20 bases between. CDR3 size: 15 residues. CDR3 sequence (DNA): TGTGCCAGCAGCCGACGGAAGGGGGGGAGGGACGAGCAGTACTTC. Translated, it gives CASSRRKGGRDEQYF.

The CDR3 sequence: CASSESGFSYEQYF. The CDR3 DNA is TGTGCCAGCAGTGAGTCGGGGTTCTCCTACGAGCAGTACTTC. This chain uses TRBV27 with TRBJ2-7, with D perhaps TRBD2 (5 bases). Trimming pared 5 bases from V and 0 bases from J, leaving 11 bases between. The CDR3 is 14 amino acids. CDR1 MNHEY and CDR2 SMNVEV come from the germline V gene (reference sequence).

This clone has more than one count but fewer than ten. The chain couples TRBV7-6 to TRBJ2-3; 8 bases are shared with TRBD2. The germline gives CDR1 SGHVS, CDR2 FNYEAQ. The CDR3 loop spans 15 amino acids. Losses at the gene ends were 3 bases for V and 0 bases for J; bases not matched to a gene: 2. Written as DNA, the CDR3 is TGTGCCAGCAGCTTTCTAGCGGGCAGCACAGATACGCAGTATTTT. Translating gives CASSFLAGSTDTQYF.

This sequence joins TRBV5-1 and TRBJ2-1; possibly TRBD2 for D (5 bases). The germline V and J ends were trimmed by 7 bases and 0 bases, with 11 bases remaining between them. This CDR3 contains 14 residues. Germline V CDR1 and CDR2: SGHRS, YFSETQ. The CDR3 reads CASSPEASYNEQFF. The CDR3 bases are TGCGCCAGCTCTCCGGAGGCCTCCTACAATGAGCAGTTCTTC.

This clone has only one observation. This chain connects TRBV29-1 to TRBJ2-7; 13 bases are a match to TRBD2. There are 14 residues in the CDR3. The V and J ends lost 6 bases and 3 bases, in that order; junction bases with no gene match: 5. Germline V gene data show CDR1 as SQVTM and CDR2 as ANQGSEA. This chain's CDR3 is CSVQGLAGVYEQYF. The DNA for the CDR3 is TGCAGCGTCCAAGGACTAGCGGGAGTCTACGAGCAGTACTTC.

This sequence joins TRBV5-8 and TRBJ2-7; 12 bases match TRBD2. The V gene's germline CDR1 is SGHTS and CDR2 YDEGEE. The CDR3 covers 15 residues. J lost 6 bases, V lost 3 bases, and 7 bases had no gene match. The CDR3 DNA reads TGTGCCAGCAGCTACAGGACTAGCGGGAAAGCCGAGCAGTACTTC. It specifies CASSYRTSGKAEQYF.

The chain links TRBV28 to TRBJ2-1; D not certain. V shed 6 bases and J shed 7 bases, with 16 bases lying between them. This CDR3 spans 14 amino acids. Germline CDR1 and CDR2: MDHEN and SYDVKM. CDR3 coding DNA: TGTGCCAGCAGACCCACCTCACTCATAAATGAGCAGTTCTTC. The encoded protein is CASRPTSLINEQFF.

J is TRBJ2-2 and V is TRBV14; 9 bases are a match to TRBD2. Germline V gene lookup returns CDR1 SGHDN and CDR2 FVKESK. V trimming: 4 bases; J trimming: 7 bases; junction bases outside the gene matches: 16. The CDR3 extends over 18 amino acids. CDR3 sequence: CASSPTSGGRATGGELFF. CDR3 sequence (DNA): TGTGCCAGCAGCCCAACCTCGGGCGGGAGGGCCACGGGCGGGGAGCTGTTTTTT.

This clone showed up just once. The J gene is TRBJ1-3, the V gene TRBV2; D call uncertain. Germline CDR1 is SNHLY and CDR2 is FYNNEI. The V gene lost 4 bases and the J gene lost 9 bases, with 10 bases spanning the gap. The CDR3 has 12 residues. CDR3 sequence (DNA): TGTGCCAGCAGTGTCCGGAGTAGCACCATATATTTT. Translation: CASSVRSSTIYF. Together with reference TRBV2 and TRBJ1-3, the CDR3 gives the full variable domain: EPEVTQTPSHQVTQMGQEVILRCVPISNHLYFYWYRQILGQKVEFLVSFYNNEISEKSEIFDDQFSVERPDGSNFTLKIRSTKLEDSAMYFCASSVRSSTIYFGEGSWLTVV.

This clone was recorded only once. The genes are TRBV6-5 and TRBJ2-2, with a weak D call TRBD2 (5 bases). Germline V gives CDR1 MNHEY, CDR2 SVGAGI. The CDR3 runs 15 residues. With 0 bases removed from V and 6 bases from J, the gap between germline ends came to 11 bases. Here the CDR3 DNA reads TGTGCCAGCAGTTACTCCCCCGAGGGTGCCGGGGAGCTGTTTTTT. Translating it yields CASSYSPEGAGELFF.

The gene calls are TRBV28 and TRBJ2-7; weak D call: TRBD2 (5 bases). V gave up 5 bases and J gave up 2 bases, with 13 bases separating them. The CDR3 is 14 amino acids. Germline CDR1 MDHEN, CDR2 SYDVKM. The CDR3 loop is CASSTGIIAYEQYF. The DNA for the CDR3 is TGTGCCAGCAGTACGGGGATTATAGCCTACGAGCAGTACTTC.

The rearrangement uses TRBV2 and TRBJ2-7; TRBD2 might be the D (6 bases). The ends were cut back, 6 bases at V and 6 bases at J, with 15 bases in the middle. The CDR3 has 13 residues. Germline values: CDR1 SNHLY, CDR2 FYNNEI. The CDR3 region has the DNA TGTGCCAGCAGGCGGGACCCCTCGAGCGAGCAGTACTTC. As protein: CASRRDPSSEQYF.

In nucleotides, the CDR3 is TGTGCCAGCAGCGGCAGACTAGCGGCCAACTCCTACGAGCAGTACTTC. It encodes CASSGRLAANSYEQYF. The V gene is TRBV21-1, the J gene TRBJ2-7; the table names TRBD2, a call not compared with the DNA. TRBV21-1 is recorded as a pseudogene. CDR3 size: 16 residues.

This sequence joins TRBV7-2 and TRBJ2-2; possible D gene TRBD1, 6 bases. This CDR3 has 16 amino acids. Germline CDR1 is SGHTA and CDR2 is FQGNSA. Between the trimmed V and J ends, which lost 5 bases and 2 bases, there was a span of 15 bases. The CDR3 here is CASSPGTPHNTGELFF. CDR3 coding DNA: TGTGCCAGCAGCCCCGGGACACCCCACAACACCGGGGAGCTGTTTTTT.

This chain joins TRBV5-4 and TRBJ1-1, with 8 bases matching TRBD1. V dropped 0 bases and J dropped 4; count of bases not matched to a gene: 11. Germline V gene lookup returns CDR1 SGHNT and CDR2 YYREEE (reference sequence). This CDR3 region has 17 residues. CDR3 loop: CASSLEAGTGQSTEAFF. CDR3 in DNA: TGTGCCAGCAGCTTGGAAGCCGGGACAGGACAGAGCACTGAAGCTTTCTTT. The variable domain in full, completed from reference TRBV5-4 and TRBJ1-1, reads ETGVTQSPTHLIKTRGQQVTLRCSSQSGHNTVSWYQQALGQGPQFIFQYYREEENGRGNFPPRFSGLQFPNYSSELNVNALELDDSALYLCASSLEAGTGQSTEAFFGQGTRLTVV.

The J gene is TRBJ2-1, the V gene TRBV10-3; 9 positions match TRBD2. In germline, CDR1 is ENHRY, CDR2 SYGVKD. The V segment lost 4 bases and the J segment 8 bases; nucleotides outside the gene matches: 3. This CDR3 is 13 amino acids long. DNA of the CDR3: TGTGCCATCAGTGCAGGACTAGCGTATGAGCAGTTCTTC. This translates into CAISAGLAYEQFF.